This T cell receptor (beta chain) was documented in a study of tumor-infiltrating lymphocytes in localized non-small cell lung cancer. Clones were read by immunoSEQ multiplex PCR, and TCRdb kept only the in-frame ones, dropping some. The table includes about 9,200 clones, about 80% detected once. The CDR3 runs 13 residues. V lost 10 bases, J lost 0 bases, and 12 bases lay in between. CDR1 and CDR2 (germline): MDHEN, SYDVKM. The V and J genes are TRBV28 and TRBJ1-1; D gene ambiguous. This receptor was obtained from a human donor with non-small cell lung cancer. Sequenced: uninvolved lung tissue not adjacent to the tumor. CDR3 DNA sequence: TGTGCCACCCAGGAGGACCTGAACACTGAAGCTTTCTTT. It encodes CATQEDLNTEAFF. Together with reference TRBV28 and TRBJ1-1, the CDR3 gives the full variable domain: DVKVTQSSRYLVKRTGEKVFLECVQDMDHENMFWYRQDPGLGLRLIYFSYDVKMKEKGDIPEGYSVSREKKERFSLILESASTNQTSMYLCATQEDLNTEAFFGQGTRLTVV.